This T cell receptor beta chain comes out of a study of blood T cell repertoires in COVID-19. Study-level information: PBMCs, B-cell-depleted T cells, or T cells were the source of the cDNA or gDNA that made up the material.

This clone was seen a single time. Clones were read by immunoSEQ multiplex PCR, and TCRdb kept only the in-frame ones, dropping some. The profile shows almost 300,000 clones, nearly 90% of them singletons. This CDR3 contains 12 residues. Trimming took 3 bases from V and 8 from J, leaving 11 bases between them. The germline CDR1 and CDR2 sequences are SGHRS and YFSETQ. This clonotype was sampled from a woman aged 30 to 39 with COVID-19, enrolled during active disease. V gene TRBV5-1 combines with J gene TRBJ1-2, with D possibly TRBD1 on 5 matching bases. Sequences were obtained from peripheral blood. CDR3 bases: TGCGCCAGCAGCTGGGACTTGTCCGGCTACACCTTC. Amino acids: CASSWDLSGYTF.